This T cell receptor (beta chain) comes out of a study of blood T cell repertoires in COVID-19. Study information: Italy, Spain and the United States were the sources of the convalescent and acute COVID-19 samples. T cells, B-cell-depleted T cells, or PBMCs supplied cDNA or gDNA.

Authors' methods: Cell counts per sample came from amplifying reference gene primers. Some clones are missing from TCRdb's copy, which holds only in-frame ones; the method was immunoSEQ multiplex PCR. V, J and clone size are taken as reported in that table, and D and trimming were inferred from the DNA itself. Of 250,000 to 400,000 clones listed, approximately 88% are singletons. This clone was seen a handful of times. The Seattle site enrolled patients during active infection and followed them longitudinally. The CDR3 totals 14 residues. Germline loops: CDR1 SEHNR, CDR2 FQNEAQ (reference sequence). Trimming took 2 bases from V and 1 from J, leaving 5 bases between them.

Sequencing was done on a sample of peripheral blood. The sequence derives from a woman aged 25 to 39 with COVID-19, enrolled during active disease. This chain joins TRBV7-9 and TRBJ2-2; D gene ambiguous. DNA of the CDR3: TGTGCCAGCAGCTTAATTAGGAACACCGGGGAGCTGTTTTTT. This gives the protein CASSLIRNTGELFF.